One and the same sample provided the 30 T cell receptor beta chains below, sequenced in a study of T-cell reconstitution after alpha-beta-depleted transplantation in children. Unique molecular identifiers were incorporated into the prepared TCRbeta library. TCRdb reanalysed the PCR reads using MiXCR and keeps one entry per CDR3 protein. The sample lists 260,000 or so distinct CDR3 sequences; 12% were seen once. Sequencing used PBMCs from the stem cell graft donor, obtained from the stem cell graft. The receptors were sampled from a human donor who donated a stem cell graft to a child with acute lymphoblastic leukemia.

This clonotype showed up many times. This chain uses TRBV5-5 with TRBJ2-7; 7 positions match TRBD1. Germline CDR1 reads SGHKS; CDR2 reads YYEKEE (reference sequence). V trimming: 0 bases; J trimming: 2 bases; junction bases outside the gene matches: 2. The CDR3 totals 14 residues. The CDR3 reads CASSLAQGPYEQYF. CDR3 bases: TGTGCCAGCAGCTTGGCACAGGGGCCCTACGAGCAGTACTTC.

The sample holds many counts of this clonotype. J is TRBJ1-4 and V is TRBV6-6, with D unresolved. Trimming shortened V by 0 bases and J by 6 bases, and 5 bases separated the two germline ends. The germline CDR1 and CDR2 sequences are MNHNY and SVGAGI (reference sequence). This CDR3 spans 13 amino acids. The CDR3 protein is CASSYSGYEKLFF. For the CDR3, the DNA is TGTGCCAGCAGTTACTCGGGTTATGAAAAACTGTTTTTT.

CDR3 coding DNA: TGTGCCAGCAGCGCCGGGACTTGGAATACGCAGTATTTT. Its protein product is CASSAGTWNTQYF. This chain connects TRBV5-6 to TRBJ2-3, with D possibly matching TRBD2 (6 bases). The CDR3 is 13 amino acids. Germline V gives CDR1 SGHDT, CDR2 YYEEEE. V gave up 4 bases and J gave up 7 bases, with 13 bases separating them. The full variable domain, rest sourced from reference TRBV5-6 and TRBJ2-3, is DAGVTQSPTHLIKTRGQQVTLRCSPKSGHDTVSWYQQALGQGPQFIFQYYEEEERQRGNFPDRFSGHQFPNYSSELNVNALLLGDSALYLCASSAGTWNTQYFGPGTRLTVL.

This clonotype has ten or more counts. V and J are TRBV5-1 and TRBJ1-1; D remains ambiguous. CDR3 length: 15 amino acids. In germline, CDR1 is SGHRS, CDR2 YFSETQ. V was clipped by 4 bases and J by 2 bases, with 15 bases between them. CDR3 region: CASSPDWGANTEAFF. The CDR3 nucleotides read TGCGCCAGCAGCCCGGACTGGGGTGCTAACACTGAAGCTTTCTTT.

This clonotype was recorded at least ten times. DNA of the CDR3: TGTGCCAGCAGCTTAGCGCAGGCGGGAGTCAATGAGCAGTTCTTC. Residues: CASSLAQAGVNEQFF. The V and J genes are TRBV7-9 and TRBJ2-1; 7 bases fit TRBD2. V lost 0 bases to trimming and J lost 6 bases; unmatched junction nucleotides: 5. The CDR3 covers 15 residues. Germline V gives CDR1 SEHNR, CDR2 FQNEAQ (reference sequence).

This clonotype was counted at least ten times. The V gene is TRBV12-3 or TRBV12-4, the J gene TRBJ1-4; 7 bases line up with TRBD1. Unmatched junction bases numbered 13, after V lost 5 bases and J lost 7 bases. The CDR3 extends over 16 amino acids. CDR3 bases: TGTGCCAGCAGTACGCGTACCGGACAGGAAGGTGAAAAACTGTTTTTT. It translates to CASSTRTGQEGEKLFF.

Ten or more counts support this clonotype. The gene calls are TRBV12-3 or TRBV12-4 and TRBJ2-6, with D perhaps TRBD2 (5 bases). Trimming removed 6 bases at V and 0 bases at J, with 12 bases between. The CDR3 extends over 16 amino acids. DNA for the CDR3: TGTGCCAGCAGCCGGGCGGGCCTCTCTGGGGCCAACGTCCTGACTTTC. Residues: CASSRAGLSGANVLTF.

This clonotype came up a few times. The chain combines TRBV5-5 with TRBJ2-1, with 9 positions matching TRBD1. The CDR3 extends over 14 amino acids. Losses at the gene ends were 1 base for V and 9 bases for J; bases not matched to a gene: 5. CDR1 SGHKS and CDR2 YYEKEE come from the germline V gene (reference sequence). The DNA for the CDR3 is TGTGCCAGCAGCTTGCGCACAGGGGGCACTGAGCAGTTCTTC. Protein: CASSLRTGGTEQFF.

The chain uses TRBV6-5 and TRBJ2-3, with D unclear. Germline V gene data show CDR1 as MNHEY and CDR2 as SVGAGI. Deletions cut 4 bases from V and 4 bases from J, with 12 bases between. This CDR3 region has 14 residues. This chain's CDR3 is CASSSGWGADTQYF. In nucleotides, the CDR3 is TGTGCCAGCAGTTCCGGGTGGGGTGCAGATACGCAGTATTTT.

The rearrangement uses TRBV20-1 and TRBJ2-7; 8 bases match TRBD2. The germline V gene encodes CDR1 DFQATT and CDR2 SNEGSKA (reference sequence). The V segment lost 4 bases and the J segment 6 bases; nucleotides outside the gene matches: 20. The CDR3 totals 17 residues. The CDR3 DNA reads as TGCAGTGCTATTTCTCCGGACCCCCGGGGGGGCTGGGGCGAGCAGTACTTC. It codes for CSAISPDPRGGWGEQYF.

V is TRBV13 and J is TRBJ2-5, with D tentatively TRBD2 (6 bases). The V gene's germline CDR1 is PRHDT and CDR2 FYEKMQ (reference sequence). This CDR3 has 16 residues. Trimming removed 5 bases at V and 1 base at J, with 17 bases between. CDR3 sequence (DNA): TGTGCCAGCAGCCCCAGCGGGTCGATCTTCCAAGAGACCCAGTACTTC. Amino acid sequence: CASSPSGSIFQETQYF.

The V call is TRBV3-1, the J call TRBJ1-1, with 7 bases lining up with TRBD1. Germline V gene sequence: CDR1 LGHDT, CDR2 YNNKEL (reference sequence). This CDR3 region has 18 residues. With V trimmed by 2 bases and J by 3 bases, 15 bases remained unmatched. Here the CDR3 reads CASSQTITWDRFYTEAFF. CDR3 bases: TGTGCCAGCAGCCAAACGATAACCTGGGACAGATTTTACACTGAAGCTTTCTTT.

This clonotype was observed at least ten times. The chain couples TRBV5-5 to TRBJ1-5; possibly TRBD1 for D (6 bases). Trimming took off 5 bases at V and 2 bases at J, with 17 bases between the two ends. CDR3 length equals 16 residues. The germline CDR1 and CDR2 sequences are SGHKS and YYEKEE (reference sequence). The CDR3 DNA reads TGTGCCAGCAGTTATGATTCACAGGGACGCAATCAGCCCCAGCATTTT. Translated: CASSYDSQGRNQPQHF. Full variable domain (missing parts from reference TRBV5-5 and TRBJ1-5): DAGVTQSPTHLIKTRGQQVTLRCSPISGHKSVSWYQQVLGQGPQFIFQYYEKEERGRGNFPDRFSARQFPNYSSELNVNALLLGDSALYLCASSYDSQGRNQPQHFGDGTRLSIL.

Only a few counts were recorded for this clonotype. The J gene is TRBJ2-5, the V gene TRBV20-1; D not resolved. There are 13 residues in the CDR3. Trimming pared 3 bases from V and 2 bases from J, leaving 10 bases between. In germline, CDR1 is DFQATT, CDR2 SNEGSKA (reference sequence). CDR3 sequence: CSASLAGQETQYF. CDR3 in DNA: TGCAGTGCTAGCCTCGCAGGACAAGAGACCCAGTACTTC.

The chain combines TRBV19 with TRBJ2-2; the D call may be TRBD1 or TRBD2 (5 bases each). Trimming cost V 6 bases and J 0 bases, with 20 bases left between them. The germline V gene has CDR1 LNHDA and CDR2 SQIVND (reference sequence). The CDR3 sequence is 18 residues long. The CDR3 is CASSLAPVQVANTGELFF. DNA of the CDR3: TGTGCCAGTAGCCTAGCCCCCGTACAGGTAGCGAACACCGGGGAGCTGTTTTTT.

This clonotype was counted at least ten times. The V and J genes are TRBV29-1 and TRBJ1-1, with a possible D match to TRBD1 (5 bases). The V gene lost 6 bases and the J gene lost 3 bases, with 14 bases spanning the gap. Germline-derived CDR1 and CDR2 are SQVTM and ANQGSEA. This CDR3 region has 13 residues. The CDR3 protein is CSVGRGKDTEAFF. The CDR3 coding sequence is TGCAGCGTGGGACGGGGAAAGGACACTGAAGCTTTCTTT.

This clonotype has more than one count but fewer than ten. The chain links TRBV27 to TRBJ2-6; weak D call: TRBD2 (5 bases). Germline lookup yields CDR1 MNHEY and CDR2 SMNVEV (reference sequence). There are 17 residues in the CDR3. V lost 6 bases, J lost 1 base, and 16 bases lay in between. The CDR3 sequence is CASSPLRRRSGANVLTF. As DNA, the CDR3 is TGTGCCAGCAGCCCACTGAGACGGAGGTCTGGGGCCAACGTCCTGACTTTC.

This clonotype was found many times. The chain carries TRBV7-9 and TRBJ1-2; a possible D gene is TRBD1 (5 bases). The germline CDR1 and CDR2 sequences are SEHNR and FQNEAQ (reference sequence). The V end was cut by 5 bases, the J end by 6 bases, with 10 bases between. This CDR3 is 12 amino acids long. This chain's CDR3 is CASSPGGDGYTF. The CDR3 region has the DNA TGTGCCAGCAGCCCAGGAGGGGATGGCTACACCTTC.

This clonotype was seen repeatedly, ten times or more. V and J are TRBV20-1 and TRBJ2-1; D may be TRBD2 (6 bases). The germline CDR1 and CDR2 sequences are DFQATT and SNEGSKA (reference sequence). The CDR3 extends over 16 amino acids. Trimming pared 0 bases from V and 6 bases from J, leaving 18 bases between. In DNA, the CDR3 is TGCAGTGCTAGAGATAGGGGCGGGGAAAAGGGCAATGAGCAGTTCTTC. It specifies CSARDRGGEKGNEQFF.

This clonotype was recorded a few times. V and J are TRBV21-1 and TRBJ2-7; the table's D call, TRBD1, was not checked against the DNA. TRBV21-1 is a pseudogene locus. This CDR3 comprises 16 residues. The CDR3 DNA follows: TGTGCCAGCAGCAAGACCGGGACAGGGGCAAGACACGAGCAGTACTTC. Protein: CASSKTGTGARHEQYF.

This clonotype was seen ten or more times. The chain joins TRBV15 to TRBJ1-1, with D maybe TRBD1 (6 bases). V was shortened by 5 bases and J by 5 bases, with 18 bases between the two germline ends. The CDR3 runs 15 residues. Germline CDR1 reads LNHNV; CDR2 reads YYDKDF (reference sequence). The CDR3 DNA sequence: TGTGCCACCAGCGGTTCCGGGACATCGGAGACTGAAGCTTTCTTT. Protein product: CATSGSGTSETEAFF.

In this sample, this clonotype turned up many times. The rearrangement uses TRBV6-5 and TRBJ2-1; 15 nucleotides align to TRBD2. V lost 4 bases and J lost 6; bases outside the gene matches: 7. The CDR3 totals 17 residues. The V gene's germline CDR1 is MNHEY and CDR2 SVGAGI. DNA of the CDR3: TGTGCCAGCAGTTCCCGGACTAGCGGGAGGGGTGGCAATGAGCAGTTCTTC. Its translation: CASSSRTSGRGGNEQFF.

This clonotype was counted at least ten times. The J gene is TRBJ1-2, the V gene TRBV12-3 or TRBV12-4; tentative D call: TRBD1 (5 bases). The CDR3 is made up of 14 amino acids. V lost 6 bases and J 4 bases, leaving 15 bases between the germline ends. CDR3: CASSKSQGAYGYTF. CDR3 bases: TGTGCCAGCAGCAAATCCCAGGGAGCCTATGGCTACACCTTC.

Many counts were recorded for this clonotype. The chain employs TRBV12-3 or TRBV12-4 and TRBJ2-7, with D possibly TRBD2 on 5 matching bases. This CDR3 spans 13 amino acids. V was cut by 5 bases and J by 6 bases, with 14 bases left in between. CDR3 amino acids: CASSPGWEAEQYF. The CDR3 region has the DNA TGTGCCAGCAGTCCGGGGTGGGAAGCCGAGCAGTACTTC.

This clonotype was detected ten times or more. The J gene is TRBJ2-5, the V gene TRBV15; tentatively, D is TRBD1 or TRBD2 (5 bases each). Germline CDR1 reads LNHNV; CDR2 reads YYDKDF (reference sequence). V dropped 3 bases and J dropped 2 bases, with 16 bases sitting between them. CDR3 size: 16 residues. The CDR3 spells CATSRPLRGEQETQYF. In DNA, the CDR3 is TGTGCCACCAGCAGGCCCCTTAGAGGGGAGCAAGAGACCCAGTACTTC.

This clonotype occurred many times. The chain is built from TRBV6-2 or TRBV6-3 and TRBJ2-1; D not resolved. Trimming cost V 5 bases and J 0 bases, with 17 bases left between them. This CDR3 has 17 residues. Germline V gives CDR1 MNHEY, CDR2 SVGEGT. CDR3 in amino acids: CASSPLSDTISYNEQFF. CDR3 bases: TGTGCCAGCAGTCCCCTTTCAGATACCATCTCCTACAATGAGCAGTTCTTC.

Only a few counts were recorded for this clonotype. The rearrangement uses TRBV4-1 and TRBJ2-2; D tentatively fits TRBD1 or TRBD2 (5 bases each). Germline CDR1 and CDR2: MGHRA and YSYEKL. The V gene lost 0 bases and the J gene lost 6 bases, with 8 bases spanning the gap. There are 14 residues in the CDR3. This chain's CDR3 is CASSQETGPGELFF. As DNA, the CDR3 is TGCGCCAGCAGCCAAGAAACGGGACCCGGGGAGCTGTTTTTT.

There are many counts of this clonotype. In DNA form, the CDR3 reads TGCGCCAGCAGCGTCGACAGGAACACCGGGGAGCTGTTTTTT. Residues: CASSVDRNTGELFF. The chain carries TRBV5-1 and TRBJ2-2; TRBD1 might be the D (5 bases). Germline CDR1 SGHRS, CDR2 YFSETQ. This CDR3 is built from 14 residues. With 4 bases removed from V and 1 base from J, the gap between germline ends came to 8 bases.

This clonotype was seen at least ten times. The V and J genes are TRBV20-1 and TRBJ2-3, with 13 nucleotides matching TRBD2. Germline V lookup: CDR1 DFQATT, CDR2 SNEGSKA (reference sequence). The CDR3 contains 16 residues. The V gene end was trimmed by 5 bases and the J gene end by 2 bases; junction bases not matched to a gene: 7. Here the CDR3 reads CSAQRTSGGLTDTQYF. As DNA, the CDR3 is TGCAGTGCTCAACGGACTAGCGGGGGCCTCACAGATACGCAGTATTTT.

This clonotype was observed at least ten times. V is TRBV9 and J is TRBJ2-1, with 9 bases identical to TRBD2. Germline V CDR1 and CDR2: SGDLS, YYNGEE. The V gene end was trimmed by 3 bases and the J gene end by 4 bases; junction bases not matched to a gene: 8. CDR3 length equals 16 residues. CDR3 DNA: TGTGCCAGCAGCGCCAGGTTAGCGGGAGCTTACAATGAGCAGTTCTTC. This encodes CASSARLAGAYNEQFF. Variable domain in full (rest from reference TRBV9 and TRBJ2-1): DSGVTQTPKHLITATGQRVTLRCSPRSGDLSVYWYQQSLDQGLQFLIQYYNGEERAKGNILERFSAQQFPDLHSELNLSSLELGDSALYFCASSARLAGAYNEQFFGPGTRLTVL.